This TCR beta chain was identified during a study of post-analysis software for immune sequencing data. About the study: Patients had relapsing-remitting, secondary progressive or progressive-relapsing multiple sclerosis; some lacked subtype. Overall study findings and caveats: About five TRBV segments occurring more often in patients than controls included TRBV5-6, TRBV5-1 and TRBV20-1. There was significantly lower normalized Chao1 diversity in multiple sclerosis patients than in controls.

Tagging with unique molecular identifiers was a feature of the TCR beta cDNA libraries. When about 1 to 11 million T cells were used, they gave roughly 490,000 cDNA molecules. TCRdb passed the PCR reads through MiXCR, listing each CDR3 protein once. The table has 750,000 to 950,000 distinct CDR3 sequences, roughly 50% seen once. V lost 3 bases and J lost 11, with 13 bases in between. CDR1 is KGHSH, CDR2 LQKENI, per germline. This CDR3 has 13 residues. Concerning this clonotype: Its antigen is unidentified.

The V and J genes are TRBV18 and TRBJ2-2, with D maybe TRBD1 (5 bases). The material sequenced was blood. The TCR originated in a girl aged 10-17 years with multiple sclerosis. The CDR3: CASSPQGYGELFF. The CDR3 bases are TGTGCCAGCTCACCCCAGGGTTACGGTGAGCTGTTTTTT.